This T cell receptor (beta chain) was identified during a study of blood T cell repertoires in COVID-19. This CDR3 is 17 amino acids long. V lost 5 bases to trimming and J lost 3 bases, with 20 bases between them. Germline assignment: CDR1 SGHTA and CDR2 FQGNSA. Only in-frame clones appear in the TCRdb table, and some are missing; sequencing was by immunoSEQ multiplex PCR. The sample has fewer than 250,000 clones, under 90% seen once; the top ten hold 8% to 9.5%. The sequencing sample was made of PBMCs or T cells enriched from blood (not recorded which). The genes are TRBV7-2 and TRBJ2-1; TRBD1 might be the D (6 bases). This receptor was obtained from a woman in her fifties or sixties with acute COVID-19. The CDR3 reads CASSPEGRGLRYNEQFF. CDR3 nucleotides: TGTGCCAGCAGCCCAGAGGGCAGGGGTCTACGCTACAATGAGCAGTTCTTC. The full variable domain, rest sourced from reference TRBV7-2 and TRBJ2-1, is GAGVSQSPSNKVTEKGKDVELRCDPISGHTALYWYRQSLGQGLEFLIYFQGNSAPDKSGLPSDRFSAERTGGSVSTLTIQRTQQEDSAVYLCASSPEGRGLRYNEQFFGPGTRLTVL.